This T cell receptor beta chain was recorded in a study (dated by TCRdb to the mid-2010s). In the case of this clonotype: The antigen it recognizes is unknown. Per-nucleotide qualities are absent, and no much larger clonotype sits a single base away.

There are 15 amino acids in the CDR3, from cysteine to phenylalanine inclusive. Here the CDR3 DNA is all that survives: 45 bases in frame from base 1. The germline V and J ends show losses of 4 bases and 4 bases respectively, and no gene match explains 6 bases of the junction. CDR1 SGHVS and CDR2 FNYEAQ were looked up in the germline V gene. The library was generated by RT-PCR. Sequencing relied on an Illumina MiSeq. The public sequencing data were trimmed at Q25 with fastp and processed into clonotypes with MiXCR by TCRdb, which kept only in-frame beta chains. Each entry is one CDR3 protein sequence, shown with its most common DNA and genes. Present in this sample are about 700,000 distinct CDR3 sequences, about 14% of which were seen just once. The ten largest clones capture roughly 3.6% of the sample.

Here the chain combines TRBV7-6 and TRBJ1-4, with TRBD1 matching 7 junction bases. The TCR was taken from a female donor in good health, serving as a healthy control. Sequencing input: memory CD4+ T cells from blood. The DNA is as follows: TGTGCCAGCAGCTCCCGGGGACAGCTTAATGAAAAACTGTTTTTT. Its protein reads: CASSSRGQLNEKLFF. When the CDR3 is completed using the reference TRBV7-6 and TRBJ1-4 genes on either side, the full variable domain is GAGVSQSPRYKVTKRGQDVALRCDPISGHVSLYWYRQALGQGPEFLTYFNYEAQQDKSGLPNDRFSAERPEGSISTLTIQRTEQRDSAMYRCASSSRGQLNEKLFFGSGTQLSVL.